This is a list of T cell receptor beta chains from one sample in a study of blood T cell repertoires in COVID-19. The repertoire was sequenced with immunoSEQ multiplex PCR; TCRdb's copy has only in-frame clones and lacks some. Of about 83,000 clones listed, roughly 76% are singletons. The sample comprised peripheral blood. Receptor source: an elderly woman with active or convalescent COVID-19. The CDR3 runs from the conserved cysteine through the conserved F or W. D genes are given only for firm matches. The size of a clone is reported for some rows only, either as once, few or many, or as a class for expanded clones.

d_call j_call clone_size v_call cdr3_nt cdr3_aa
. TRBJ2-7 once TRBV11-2 TGTGCCAGCAGCTCCGTGGGAGCAGGGGTCTACGAGCAGTACTTC CASSSVGAGVYEQYF
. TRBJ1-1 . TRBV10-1 TGCGCCAGCAGTGATGCAGGCGTGCAAGACACTGAAGCTTTCTTT CASSDAGVQDTEAFF
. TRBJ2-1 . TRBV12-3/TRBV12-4 TGTGCCAGCGGGGGGAGTGGCTACAATGAGCAGTTCTTC CASGGSGYNEQFF
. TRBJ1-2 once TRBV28 TGTGCCAGCAGTCCCCCTACGAACTATGGCTACACCTTC CASSPPTNYGYTF
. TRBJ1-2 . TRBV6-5 TGTGCCAGCAGGGGAGGGAGTTTACAGTACTATGGCTACACCTTC CASRGGSLQYYGYTF
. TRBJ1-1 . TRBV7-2 TGTGCCAGCAGATCCGGGCCGTACGGGGAGATGAACACTGAAGCTTTCTTT CASRSGPYGEMNTEAFF
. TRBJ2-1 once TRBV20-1 TGCAGTGCTAGGAGGAACAATGAGCAGTTCTTC CSARRNNEQFF
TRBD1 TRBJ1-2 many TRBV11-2 TGTGCCAGCAGCGAGGGGACAGGGTACTATGGCTACACCTTC CASSEGTGYYGYTF
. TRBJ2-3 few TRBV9 TGTGCCAGCAGCGTAGCTTCAGGAGATACGCAGTATTTT CASSVASGDTQYF
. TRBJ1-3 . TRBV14 TGTGCCAGCAGCCAAGCTCGGGGAAAGTCTGGAAACACCATATATTTT CASSQARGKSGNTIYF
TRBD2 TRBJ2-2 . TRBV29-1 TGCAGCGTGACTAGCGGGGGGGCCGGGGAGCTGTTTTTT CSVTSGGAGELFF
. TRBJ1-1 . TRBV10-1 TGCGCCAGCAGTGAGTCGGGGGGGACTGAAGCTTTCTTT CASSESGGTEAFF
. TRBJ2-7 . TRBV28 TGTGCCAGCAGTTTATCCAGGGACAAGCAGTACTTC CASSLSRDKQYF
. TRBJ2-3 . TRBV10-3 TGTGCCATCAGCACTGGCACAGATACGCAGTATTTT CAISTGTDTQYF
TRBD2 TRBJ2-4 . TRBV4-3 TGCGCCAGCAGCCAATACGCTAGCGGGGGTACCTACAAAAACATTCAGTACTTC CASSQYASGGTYKNIQYF
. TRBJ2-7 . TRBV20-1 TGCAGTGCTACAGGGGAAGAGCAGTACTTC CSATGEEQYF
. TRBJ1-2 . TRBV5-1 TGCGCCAGCCGTCTAGGGGACCCGTCCGGGCAGGGGCCAGCAATCTATGGCTACACCTTC CASRLGDPSGQGPAIYGYTF
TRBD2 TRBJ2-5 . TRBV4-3 TGCGCCAGCAGCCAAGAGTGGCGGGGGGCAAAGGAGACCCAGTACTTC CASSQEWRGAKETQYF
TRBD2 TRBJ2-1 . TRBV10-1 TGCGCCAGCTCAGCGGGGGAAAATGAGCAGTTCTTC CASSAGENEQFF
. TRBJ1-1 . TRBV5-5 TGTGCCAGCAGCTTGGGAGTAGGGGCCACTGAAGCTTTCTTT CASSLGVGATEAFF
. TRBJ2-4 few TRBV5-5 TGTGCCAGCAGCCTCCAAGCAGGGGACGAGGGAAACATTCAGTACTTC CASSLQAGDEGNIQYF
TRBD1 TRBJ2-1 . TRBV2 TGTGCCAGCTGTCCGGGACAGCCCTACAATGAGCAGTTCTTC CASCPGQPYNEQFF
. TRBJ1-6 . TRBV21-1 TGTGCCAGCAGCAAATACGCAGGGGGGAATTCACCCCCCCACTTT CASSKYAGGNSPPHF
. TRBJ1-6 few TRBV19 TGTGCCAGTAGTATAGCCGGGGGGACTAATTCACCCCTCCACTTT CASSIAGGTNSPLHF
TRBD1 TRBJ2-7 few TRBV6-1 TGTGCCAGCAGTGAAATCGGACAGGCTTCGGTCGACGAGCAGTACTTC CASSEIGQASVDEQYF
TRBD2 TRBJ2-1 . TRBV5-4 TGTGCCAGCAGCCCGATACTAGCGGGGGGAGGGGAGCAGTTCTTC CASSPILAGGGEQFF
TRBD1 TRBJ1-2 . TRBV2 TGTGCCAGCTACGGGACAGATGGCTACACCTTC CASYGTDGYTF
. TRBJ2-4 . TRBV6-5 TGTGCCAGCAGCCCAAGCTGGAACATTCAGTACTTC CASSPSWNIQYF
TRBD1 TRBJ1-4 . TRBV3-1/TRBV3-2 TGTGCCAGCAGTATAATCCGGGACAGGGTCCCCCAGGGGTATGAAAAACTGTTTTTT CASSIIRDRVPQGYEKLFF
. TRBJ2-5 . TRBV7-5 TGTGCCAGAAGTGATGGGACTAGCGGGGGAGTATTACAAGAGACCCAGTACTTC CARSDGTSGGVLQETQYF
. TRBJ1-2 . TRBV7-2 TGTGCCAGCAGCTTAGACCTAGGGGACTATGGCTACACCTTC CASSLDLGDYGYTF
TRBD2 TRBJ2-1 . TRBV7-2 TGTGCCAGCAGCTTAGATCTAGCGGGGGGCCTCTCCTACAATGAGCAGTTCTTC CASSLDLAGGLSYNEQFF
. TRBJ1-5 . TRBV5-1 TGCGCCAGCAGCTTGGGGGGCGAGAATCAGCCCCAGCATTTT CASSLGGENQPQHF
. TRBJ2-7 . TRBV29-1 TGCAGCGTTGAAGGGGGAAGGGGGTACGAGCAGTACTTC CSVEGGRGYEQYF
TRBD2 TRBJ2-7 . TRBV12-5 TGTGCTAGTGGTTCCCTAGCGGGGGGGTTCCTCTACGAGCAGTACTTC CASGSLAGGFLYEQYF
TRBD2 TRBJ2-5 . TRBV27 TGTGCCAGCAGTCCGGGGGGGCTAGCGGGCCTGTACCAAGAGACCCAGTACTTC CASSPGGLAGLYQETQYF
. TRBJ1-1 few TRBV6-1 TGTGCCAGCAGTGAGTGGGGCAAGAACACTGAAGCTTTCTTT CASSEWGKNTEAFF
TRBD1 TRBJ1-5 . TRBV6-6 TGTGCCAGCAGCCCGAGACAGGGCCCCCAGCATTTT CASSPRQGPQHF
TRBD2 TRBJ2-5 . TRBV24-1 TGTGCCACCGCCGTCGGCAGCGGGGGACCTCAAGAGACCCAGTACTTC CATAVGSGGPQETQYF
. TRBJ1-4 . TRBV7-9 TGTGCCAGCAGCTTAGCGGGGTTCGGCAGGGTTCCTGAAAAACTGTTTTTT CASSLAGFGRVPEKLFF